One and the same sample provided the 25 T cell receptor beta chains below, sequenced in a study of technical replicates of blood from a handful of donors. Clones were sequenced by immunoSEQ multiplex PCR, and TCRdb holds only the in-frame ones, with some missing. The sample has about 87,000 clones, roughly 94% seen once. Sequencing was done on a sample of T cells isolated from PBMCs. Receptors were obtained from a human donor in good health.

This clone is a singleton in its sample. This CDR3 is CSVEEPDTQYF. The CDR3, as DNA: TGCAGCGTTGAGGAGCCAGATACGCAGTATTTT. V gene TRBV29-1 combines with J gene TRBJ2-3; D remains unclear. This CDR3 contains 11 residues. CDR1 SQVTM and CDR2 ANQGSEA come from the germline V gene. V dropped 3 bases and J dropped 4 bases, with 5 bases sitting between them.

The genes are TRBV2 and TRBJ1-2; TRBD1 aligns across 9 bases. There are 13 residues in the CDR3. The germline CDR1 and CDR2 sequences are SNHLY and FYNNEI. V lost 5 bases and J lost 3; bases outside the gene matches: 1. CDR3 sequence: CASSRDRDYGYTF. The CDR3 DNA reads TGTGCCAGCAGTCGGGACAGGGACTATGGCTACACCTTC.

The chain joins TRBV27 to TRBJ2-5; no definite D call. Trimming pared 4 bases from V and 3 bases from J, leaving 12 bases between. The CDR3 has 14 residues. Germline-derived CDR1 and CDR2 are MNHEY and SMNVEV (reference sequence). The DNA of the CDR3 is TGTGCCAGCAGTTATAGCTTAGGTGAAGAGACCCAGTACTTC. Translation: CASSYSLGEETQYF.

CDR3 sequence reads: CASSLADRANTEAFF. CDR3 nucleotide sequence: TGCGCCAGCAGCCTAGCCGACAGGGCGAACACTGAAGCTTTCTTT. The chain uses TRBV4-1 and TRBJ1-1; TRBD1 aligns across 7 bases. CDR3 length: 15 residues. V shed 4 bases and J 1 base; nucleotides not matched to a gene: 6. The germline CDR1 and CDR2 sequences are MGHRA and YSYEKL.

This chain uses TRBV2 with TRBJ2-1, with 14 positions matching TRBD2. Trimming took 1 base from V and 9 from J; bases not matched to a gene: 2. Per germline, CDR1 SNHLY and CDR2 FYNNEI. The CDR3 has 15 residues. CDR3 nucleotide sequence: TGTGCCAGCAGTGAAGAGGGACTAGCGGGAGTTGAGCAGTTCTTC. It specifies CASSEEGLAGVEQFF. Combining the CDR3 with reference TRBV2 and TRBJ2-1 gives the whole variable domain EPEVTQTPSHQVTQMGQEVILRCVPISNHLYFYWYRQILGQKVEFLVSFYNNEISEKSEIFDDQFSVERPDGSNFTLKIRSTKLEDSAMYFCASSEEGLAGVEQFFGPGTRLTVL.

The chain uses TRBV28 and TRBJ2-7; 12 nucleotides match TRBD1. Trimming removed 5 bases from V and 7 bases from J; junction bases left unmatched: 12. CDR3 length: 16 amino acids. Germline CDR1 MDHEN, CDR2 SYDVKM. The CDR3 DNA reads as TGTGCCAGCAGTCTCACGACGGGACAGGGGGCACAGGAGCAGTACTTC. This sequence encodes CASSLTTGQGAQEQYF.

The chain links TRBV7-3 to TRBJ2-1, with D possibly matching TRBD1 (7 bases). Germline CDR1 SGHTA, CDR2 FQGTGA. V dropped 2 bases and J dropped 5 bases, with 16 bases sitting between them. CDR3 size: 16 residues. Here the CDR3 reads CASSLGGTAWNNEQFF. Here the CDR3 DNA reads TGTGCCAGCAGCTTAGGAGGGACAGCTTGGAACAATGAGCAGTTCTTC.

The table lists this clone with a count of one. The rearrangement joins TRBV6-5 to TRBJ2-3; 7 bases match TRBD2. The CDR3 length is 16 residues. J was trimmed by 5 bases and V by 0 bases; bases with no gene match: 8. From germline, CDR1 is MNHEY and CDR2 SVGAGI. The CDR3 sequence: CASSYSLGGGRDTQYF. As DNA, the CDR3 is TGTGCCAGCAGTTACTCGCTTGGGGGGGGTCGAGATACGCAGTATTTT.

V is TRBV5-4 and J is TRBJ1-4, with D maybe TRBD1 (5 bases). This CDR3 is 14 amino acids long. CDR1 and CDR2 from the germline V gene are SGHNT and YYREEE (reference sequence). Trimming pared 0 bases from V and 8 bases from J, leaving 11 bases between. In DNA, the CDR3 is TGTGCCAGCAGCTTGGCGGGGACTCGGGAAAAACTGTTTTTT. Translated, it gives CASSLAGTREKLFF.

The V and J genes are TRBV19 and TRBJ1-5, with unresolved D. V lost 3 bases and J lost 9, with 15 bases in between. The CDR3 sequence is 14 residues long. Germline loops: CDR1 LNHDA, CDR2 SQIVND (reference sequence). This CDR3 reads CASSMGRLPGPQHF. The DNA for the CDR3 is TGTGCCAGTAGTATGGGGAGGCTCCCTGGGCCCCAGCATTTT.

The CDR3 here is CASFPSRTGTYEQYF. CDR3 sequence (DNA): TGTGCCAGCTTCCCTAGTAGGACAGGAACCTACGAGCAGTACTTC. J is TRBJ2-7 and V is TRBV2; 7 bases are shared with TRBD1. Per germline, CDR1 SNHLY and CDR2 FYNNEI. Losses at the gene ends were 8 bases for V and 2 bases for J; bases not matched to a gene: 12. CDR3 length equals 15 residues.

The rearrangement links TRBV28 to TRBJ1-1; no firm D call. CDR3 length equals 15 residues. The germline gives CDR1 MDHEN, CDR2 SYDVKM. Trimming cost V 4 bases and J 2 bases, with 14 bases left between them. The CDR3 sequence: CASSSFGRGNTEAFF. The CDR3 nucleotides read TGTGCCAGCAGTTCTTTTGGCAGAGGAAACACTGAAGCTTTCTTT.

V gene TRBV6-1 combines with J gene TRBJ1-1; a weak D match, TRBD1 (5 bases). V was trimmed by 2 bases and J by 10 bases, leaving 11 bases between them. This CDR3 spans 12 amino acids. Germline V gene lookup returns CDR1 MNHNS and CDR2 SASEGT. The CDR3 protein is CASSESRRGAFF. CDR3 in DNA: TGTGCCAGCAGTGAATCGAGAAGGGGAGCTTTCTTT.

The chain recombines TRBV10-3 with TRBJ1-2, with TRBD1 matching 9 bases. The length of the CDR3 is 15 residues. The junction had 5 bases not matched to a gene; V was cut back by 2 bases and J by 4 bases. CDR1 is ENHRY and CDR2 is SYGVKD in the germline V gene. CDR3 in amino acids: CAISEGTGGSYGYTF. CDR3 nucleotides: TGTGCCATCAGTGAGGGTACAGGGGGCAGCTATGGCTACACCTTC.

The chain couples TRBV4-3 to TRBJ1-4; D remains ambiguous. This CDR3 comprises 15 residues. Trimming removed 4 bases from V and 4 bases from J, with 13 bases in between. In germline, CDR1 is LGHNA, CDR2 YSLEER. The CDR3 region has the DNA TGCGCCAGCAGCCTCAACCAACAGAGTAATGAAAAACTGTTTTTT. The encoded protein is CASSLNQQSNEKLFF.

The chain carries TRBV7-9 and TRBJ2-3; tentatively, D is TRBD1 (5 bases). CDR3 length: 15 residues. The germline CDR1 and CDR2 sequences are SEHNR and FQNEAQ (reference sequence). V was clipped by 1 base and J by 3 bases, with 11 bases between them. The CDR3 reads CASSLGEQVTDTQYF. The CDR3 DNA sequence: TGTGCCAGCAGCTTAGGGGAACAGGTGACAGATACGCAGTATTTT. Combining the CDR3 with reference TRBV7-9 and TRBJ2-3 gives the whole variable domain DTGVSQNPRHKITKRGQNVTFRCDPISEHNRLYWYRQTLGQGPEFLTYFQNEAQLEKSRLLSDRFSAERPKGSFSTLEIQRTEQGDSAMYLCASSLGEQVTDTQYFGPGTRLTVL.

The chain couples TRBV9 to TRBJ2-5; D gene unclear. The germline V and J ends were trimmed by 4 bases and 7 bases, with 8 bases remaining between them. The CDR3 sequence is 11 residues long. Germline V gives CDR1 SGDLS, CDR2 YYNGEE. The CDR3 sequence: CASSKTRTQYF. In nucleotides, the CDR3 is TGTGCCAGCAGCAAAACGCGGACCCAGTACTTC.

The genes are TRBV19 and TRBJ2-4; 7 nucleotides line up with TRBD1. After removal of 5 bases from V and 4 bases from J, the junction contained 2 bases not matched to a gene. In germline, CDR1 is LNHDA, CDR2 SQIVND (reference sequence). This CDR3 is built from 13 residues. The CDR3 spells CASSPGQKNIQYF. The CDR3 DNA reads as TGTGCCAGTAGTCCGGGACAGAAAAACATTCAGTACTTC.

The chain combines TRBV29-1 with TRBJ1-5; D possibly corresponds to TRBD1 (5 bases). The germline V gene has CDR1 SQVTM and CDR2 ANQGSEA. The CDR3 covers 13 residues. V was pared by 5 bases and J by 0 bases, with 8 bases between. Here the CDR3 reads CSVIQDSNQPQHF. CDR3 nucleotides: TGCAGCGTTATACAGGATAGCAATCAGCCCCAGCATTTT.

The V and J genes are TRBV6-4 and TRBJ2-1; 9 bases map to TRBD2. With V trimmed by 0 bases and J by 8 bases, 5 bases remained unmatched. CDR3 length: 15 residues. In germline, CDR1 is MRHNA, CDR2 SNTAGT. The CDR3: CASSDSAGGSDEQFF. The CDR3 bases are TGTGCCAGCAGTGACTCGGCGGGAGGGAGCGATGAGCAGTTCTTC.

The chain links TRBV27 to TRBJ2-7; 10 positions match TRBD2. The germline CDR1 and CDR2 sequences are MNHEY and SMNVEV (reference sequence). CDR3 length equals 14 residues. V shed 3 bases and J 4 bases; nucleotides not matched to a gene: 3. CDR3 sequence: CASSFASGSYEQYF. DNA for the CDR3: TGTGCCAGCAGTTTTGCTAGCGGGAGTTACGAGCAGTACTTC.

The genes are TRBV5-4 and TRBJ1-2; D is ambiguous. The CDR3 consists of 14 residues. From germline, CDR1 is SGHNT and CDR2 YYREEE (reference sequence). The ends were cut back, 3 bases at V and 1 base at J, with 10 bases in the middle. The CDR3 loop reads CASSSQEINYGYTF. Here the CDR3 DNA reads TGTGCCAGCAGCTCTCAAGAGATTAACTATGGCTACACCTTC.

The rearrangement links TRBV7-3 to TRBJ1-1; the match to TRBD1 covers 10 bases. Germline V gives CDR1 SGHTA, CDR2 FQGTGA. V lost 5 bases to trimming and J lost 5 bases; unmatched junction nucleotides: 5. This CDR3 is 14 amino acids long. The CDR3 spells CASSPTGGETEAFF. In nucleotides, the CDR3 is TGTGCCAGCAGCCCGACAGGGGGCGAAACTGAAGCTTTCTTT.

This clone was seen a single time. CDR3 region: CASSLGSREAYEQYF. CDR3 in DNA: TGTGCCAGCAGCTTAGGAAGCAGGGAAGCCTACGAGCAGTACTTC. The rearrangement links TRBV5-5 to TRBJ2-7; TRBD1 is a possible D gene (5 bases). CDR3 size: 15 residues. CDR1 and CDR2 (germline): SGHKS, YYEKEE (reference sequence). V was clipped by 2 bases and J by 2 bases, with 14 bases between them.

This chain joins TRBV18 and TRBJ2-7; tentative D call: TRBD1 (5 bases). This CDR3 spans 14 amino acids. V was cut by 3 bases and J by 3 bases, with 12 bases left in between. Germline CDR1 is KGHSH and CDR2 is LQKENI. The CDR3 DNA sequence: TGTGCCAGCTCACCTCAGGGTCAATTCTACGAGCAGTACTTC. Translating gives CASSPQGQFYEQYF.